This T cell receptor (beta chain) originates from a study of blood T cells in healthy people across ages. Study details: About one barcoded beta molecule per two T cells came from capture by template switching. General study findings and limits: In older individuals, TCR beta diversity per million T cells was lower, falling roughly linearly with age.

This CDR3 region has 16 residues. The ends lost 5 bases at V and 3 bases at J; junction bases unmatched: 7. A second about 6 to 12 cycle PCR used barcoded and J-beta primers. All cDNA molecules were each tagged by a template-switch adaptor with 12 random nucleotides. TCRdb re-called the 5' RACE reads through MiXCR, storing one row per CDR3 protein. This sample carries 850,000 to 1,100,000 distinct CDR3 sequences, around two fifths of them seen once, and the ten largest clones take about an eighth. As to this clonotype: Its matching antigen is unknown.

The clonotype originates from a man aged 18 to 29 in good health. This chain joins TRBV12-3 or TRBV12-4 and TRBJ2-1; 10 positions agree with TRBD1. The source material was blood. The DNA for the CDR3 is TGTGCCAGCAGTAAGGGACAGGGGTACCTCTACAATGAGCAGTTCTTC. It codes for CASSKGQGYLYNEQFF.